This TCR beta chain appears in the sequencing data of a study of cytomegalovirus exposure and HLA in healthy donors. Both 60 Vbeta primers and 13 Jbeta primers went into the PCR. Profiled with immunoSEQ multiplex PCR; TCRdb holds only in-frame clones, not every one. The sample data list more than 45,000 clones. Sequences were obtained from PBMCs. The TCR was taken from a woman aged 40 to 50 in good health and CMV-seronegative.

CDR3 DNA: TGTGCCAGTAGTCCGTGGAAGGACAGGGTTGAGCAGTTCTTC. Translating gives CASSPWKDRVEQFF. The chain is built from TRBV19 and TRBJ2-1; 8 bases are shared with TRBD1. The junction had 9 bases not matched to a gene; V was cut back by 5 bases and J by 9 bases. Germline-derived CDR1 and CDR2 are LNHDA and SQIVND (reference sequence). The CDR3 sequence is 14 residues long.